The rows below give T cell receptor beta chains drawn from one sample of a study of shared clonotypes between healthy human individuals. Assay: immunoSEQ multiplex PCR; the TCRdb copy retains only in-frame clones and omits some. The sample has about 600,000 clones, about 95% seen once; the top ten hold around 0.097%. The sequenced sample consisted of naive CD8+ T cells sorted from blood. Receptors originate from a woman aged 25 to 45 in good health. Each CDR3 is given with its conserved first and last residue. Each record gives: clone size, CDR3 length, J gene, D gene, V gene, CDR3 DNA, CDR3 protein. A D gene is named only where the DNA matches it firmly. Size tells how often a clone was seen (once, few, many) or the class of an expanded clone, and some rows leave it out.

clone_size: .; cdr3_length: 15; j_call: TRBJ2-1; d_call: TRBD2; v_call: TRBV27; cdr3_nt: TGTGCCAGCAGTTTATTAGCGGGAGGGGTCAATGAGCAGTTCTTC; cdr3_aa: CASSLLAGGVNEQFF
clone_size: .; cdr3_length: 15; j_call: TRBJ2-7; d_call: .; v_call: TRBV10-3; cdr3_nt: TGTGCCATCAGTGAGTCACAGGACTCTATGGGTGAGCAGTACTTC; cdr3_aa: CAISESQDSMGEQYF
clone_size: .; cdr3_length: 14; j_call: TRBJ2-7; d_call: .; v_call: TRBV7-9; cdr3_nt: TGTGCCAGCAGCTCGGGACTCCGAACCTACGAGCAGTACTTC; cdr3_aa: CASSSGLRTYEQYF
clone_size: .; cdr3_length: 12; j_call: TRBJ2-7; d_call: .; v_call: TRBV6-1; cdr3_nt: TGTGCCACACGGACAGAGACCTACGAGCAGTACTTC; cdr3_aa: CATRTETYEQYF
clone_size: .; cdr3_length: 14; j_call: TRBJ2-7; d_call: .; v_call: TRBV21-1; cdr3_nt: TGTGCCAGCAGCAAAGGACCGGGGGACTACGAGCAGTACTTC; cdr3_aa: CASSKGPGDYEQYF
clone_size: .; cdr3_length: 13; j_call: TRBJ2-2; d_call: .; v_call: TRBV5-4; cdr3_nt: TGTGCCAGCACCGACAGTTTGACCGGGGAGCTGTTTTTT; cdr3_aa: CASTDSLTGELFF
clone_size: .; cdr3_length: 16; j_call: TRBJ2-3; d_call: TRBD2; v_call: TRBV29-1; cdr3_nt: TGCAGCGTTGAATTGGGACTAGCGGGAGTACTAGATACGCAGTATTTT; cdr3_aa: CSVELGLAGVLDTQYF
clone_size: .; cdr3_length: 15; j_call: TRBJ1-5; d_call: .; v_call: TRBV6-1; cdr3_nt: TGTGCCAGCAACGAACCCAGGGCGGGCAATCAGCCCCAGCATTTT; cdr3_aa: CASNEPRAGNQPQHF
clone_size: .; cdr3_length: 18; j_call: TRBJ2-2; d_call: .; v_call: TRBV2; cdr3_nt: TGTGCCAACGCCGGGACACATAAGCCCGGGAGATCTGCCGGGGAGCTGTTTTTT; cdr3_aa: CANAGTHKPGRSAGELFF
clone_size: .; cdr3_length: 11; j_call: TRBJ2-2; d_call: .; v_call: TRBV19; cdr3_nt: TGTGCCAGTTCAGACACCGGGGAGCTGTTTTTT; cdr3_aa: CASSDTGELFF
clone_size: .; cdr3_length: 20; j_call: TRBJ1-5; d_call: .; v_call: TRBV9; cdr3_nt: TGTGCCAGCAGCGTAGCTGCGGGTCCCACTCCCGCTAGCTACAATCAGCCCCAGCATTTT; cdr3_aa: CASSVAAGPTPASYNQPQHF
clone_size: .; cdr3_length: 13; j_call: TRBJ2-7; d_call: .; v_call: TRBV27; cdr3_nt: TGTGCCAGCAGTTTAGAGAGCTCCTACGAGCAGTACTTC; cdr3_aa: CASSLESSYEQYF
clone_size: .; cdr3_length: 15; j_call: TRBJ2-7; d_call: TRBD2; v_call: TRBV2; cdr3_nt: TGTGCCAGCAGTGCTCAGGCGGGAGGGACCTACGAGCAGTACTTC; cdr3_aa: CASSAQAGGTYEQYF
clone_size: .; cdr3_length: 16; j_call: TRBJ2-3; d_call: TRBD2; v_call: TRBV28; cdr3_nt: TGTGCCAGCAGTTTATCGACTAGCGACGTATCAGATACGCAGTATTTT; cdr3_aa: CASSLSTSDVSDTQYF
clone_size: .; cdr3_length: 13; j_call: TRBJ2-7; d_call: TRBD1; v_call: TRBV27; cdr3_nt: TGTGCCAGCGGTCTACAGGGGGCTGGGGAGCAGTACTTC; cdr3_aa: CASGLQGAGEQYF
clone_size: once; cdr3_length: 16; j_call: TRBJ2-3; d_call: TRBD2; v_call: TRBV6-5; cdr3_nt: TGTGCCAGCAGTTACGGGGCTAGCGGGAGTTACGATACGCAGTATTTT; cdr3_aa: CASSYGASGSYDTQYF
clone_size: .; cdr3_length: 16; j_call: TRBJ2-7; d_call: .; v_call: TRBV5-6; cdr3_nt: TGTGCCAGCAGCGGCGGGACACACTCCCTCATCTCCGAGCAGTACTTC; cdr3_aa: CASSGGTHSLISEQYF
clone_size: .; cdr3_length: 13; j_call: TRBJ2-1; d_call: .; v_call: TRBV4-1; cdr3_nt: TGCGCCAGCAGCCAAGACTCCTACAATGAGCAGTTCTTC; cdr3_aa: CASSQDSYNEQFF
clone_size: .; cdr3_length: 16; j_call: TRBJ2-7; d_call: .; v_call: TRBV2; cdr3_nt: TGTGCCAGCAGTGTCTCCGCCCGGGACGGGACCTACGAGCAGTACTTC; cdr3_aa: CASSVSARDGTYEQYF
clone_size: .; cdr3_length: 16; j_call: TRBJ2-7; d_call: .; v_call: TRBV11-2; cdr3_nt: TGTGCCAGCAGCTTAGAATATCCACAGGACTCCTACGAGCAGTACTTC; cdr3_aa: CASSLEYPQDSYEQYF
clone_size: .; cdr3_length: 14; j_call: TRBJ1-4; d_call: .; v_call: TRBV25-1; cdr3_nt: TGTGCCAGCACAGACACAGGAAGAGATGAAAAACTGTTTTTT; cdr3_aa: CASTDTGRDEKLFF
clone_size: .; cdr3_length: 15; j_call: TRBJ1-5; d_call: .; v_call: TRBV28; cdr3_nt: TGTGCCAGCTCCTCCCCTGGGGTCCGCAATCAGCCCCAGCATTTT; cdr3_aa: CASSSPGVRNQPQHF
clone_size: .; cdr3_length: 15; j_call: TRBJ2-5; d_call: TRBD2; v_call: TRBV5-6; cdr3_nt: TGTGCCAGCAGCTTAGGACTAGCGGGACAGGAGACCCAGTACTTC; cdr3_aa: CASSLGLAGQETQYF
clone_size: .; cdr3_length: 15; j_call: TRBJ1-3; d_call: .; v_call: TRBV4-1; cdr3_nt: TGCGCCAGCAGCCCCGACAGTCGCTCTGGAAACACCATATATTTT; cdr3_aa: CASSPDSRSGNTIYF
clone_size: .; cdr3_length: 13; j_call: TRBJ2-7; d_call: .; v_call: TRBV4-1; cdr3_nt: TGCGCCAGCAGCCAAGACACGGACGGGACACAGTACTTC; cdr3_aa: CASSQDTDGTQYF
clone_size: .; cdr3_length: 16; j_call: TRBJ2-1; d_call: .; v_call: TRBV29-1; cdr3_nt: TGCAGCGTAGGAGGAACTCTAGCAGAGTCCTACAATGAGCAGTTCTTC; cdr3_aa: CSVGGTLAESYNEQFF
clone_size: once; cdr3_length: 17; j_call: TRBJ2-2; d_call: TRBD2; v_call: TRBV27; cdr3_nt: TGTGCCAGCAGTCCCCCAGTGGGACTAGCGGGCACCGGGGAGCTGTTTTTT; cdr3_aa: CASSPPVGLAGTGELFF
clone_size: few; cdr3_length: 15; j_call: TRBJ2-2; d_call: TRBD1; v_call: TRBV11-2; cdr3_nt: TGTGCCAGCAGCTGGACAGGGGGCTTCACCGGGGAGCTGTTTTTT; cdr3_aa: CASSWTGGFTGELFF